This T cell receptor (beta chain) originates from a study of blood T cell repertoires in COVID-19. About the research overall: T cells, B-cell-depleted T cells, or PBMCs provided the cDNA or gDNA that served as material.

Original data processing: Estimation of nucleated cell counts relied on the amplification of reference gene primers. TCRdb keeps only in-frame clones here, not all; method: immunoSEQ multiplex PCR. V and J calls and clone size follow that table, whereas D and trimming were derived from the DNA. The sample lists approximately 270,000 clones; about 80% were seen once. Germline V lookup: CDR1 SGHTA, CDR2 FQGNSA. The CDR3 has 14 residues. V was pared by 4 bases and J by 7 bases, with 5 bases of the junction left unmatched. The V call is TRBV7-2, the J call TRBJ2-7; 12 nucleotides line up with TRBD2. The sequencing sample was made of peripheral blood. This clonotype was obtained from a man at least 80 years old with acute or convalescent COVID-19. The CDR3 DNA reads TGTGCCAGCAGCTCTAGCGGGGGGGTGCCAGAGCAGTACTTC. It is translated as CASSSSGGVPEQYF.